This T cell receptor beta chain was documented in a study of blood T cell repertoires in COVID-19. Trimming shortened V by 1 base and J by 3 bases, and 13 bases separated the two germline ends. The CDR3 sequence is 15 residues long. Germline values: CDR1 LNHDA, CDR2 SQIVND (reference sequence). Repertoires were generated with immunoSEQ multiplex PCR, while TCRdb's copy carries only in-frame clones and drops some. The sample lists fewer than 250,000 clones, approximately 86% seen once, with 3.5% to 4% in the top ten. The sample comprised PBMCs or T cells enriched from blood (not recorded which). This chain joins TRBV19 and TRBJ2-7, with a possible D match to TRBD1 (5 bases). This receptor was obtained from a woman aged 40-49 years with acute COVID-19. The CDR3 region is CASSIVDSDFYEQYF. The DNA for the CDR3 is TGTGCCAGTAGTATAGTTGACAGTGATTTCTACGAGCAGTACTTC. Full variable domain (missing parts from reference TRBV19 and TRBJ2-7): DGGITQSPKYLFRKEGQNVTLSCEQNLNHDAMYWYRQDPGQGLRLIYYSQIVNDFQKGDIAEGYSVSREKKESFPLTVTSAQKNPTAFYLCASSIVDSDFYEQYFGPGTRLTVT.